Below are 9 T cell receptor beta chains sequenced from a single sample in a study of blood T cell repertoires in COVID-19. Assay used: immunoSEQ multiplex PCR; TCRdb lists only in-frame clones, some missing. The repertoire holds 40,000 to 50,000 clones, 87% seen once, with less than 2.5% in the top ten. The material sequenced was peripheral blood. The receptors come from a woman older than 75 with COVID-19, enrolled during active disease.

The V and J genes are TRBV5-1 and TRBJ2-7; 7 bases are a match to TRBD2. The V segment lost 0 bases and the J segment 7 bases; nucleotides outside the gene matches: 10. Germline-derived CDR1 and CDR2 are SGHRS and YFSETQ. The CDR3 is 15 residues long. CDR3 sequence reads: CASSLVASGTREQYF. CDR3 in DNA: TGCGCCAGCAGCTTGGTGGCTAGCGGAACGAGGGAGCAGTACTTC.

This rearrangement joins TRBV5-6 to TRBJ1-6, with D possibly being TRBD1 (5 bases). The CDR3 runs to 13 residues. Looked up from germline, CDR1 is SGHDT and CDR2 is YYEEEE. The germline V and J ends were trimmed by 1 base and 7 bases, with 6 bases remaining between them. The CDR3 DNA reads as TGTGCCAGCAGCTTGTCAGGGAATTCACCCCTCCACTTT. As protein: CASSLSGNSPLHF.

The genes are TRBV4-1 and TRBJ1-5, with TRBD1 identical over 7 bases. Germline V CDR1 and CDR2: MGHRA, YSYEKL. J was trimmed by 4 bases and V by 5 bases; bases with no gene match: 8. This CDR3 has 15 amino acids. The CDR3 loop reads CASSEGQLVNQPQHF. The CDR3 nucleotides are TGCGCCAGCAGCGAGGGACAGCTAGTTAATCAGCCCCAGCATTTT.

The chain combines TRBV5-5 with TRBJ2-1; D possibly corresponds to TRBD1 (5 bases). Germline lookup yields CDR1 SGHKS and CDR2 YYEKEE (reference sequence). This CDR3 contains 16 residues. The ends were cut back, 0 bases at V and 6 bases at J, with 16 bases in the middle. The CDR3 DNA follows: TGTGCCAGCAGCTTGGGACAGACCCCTGAATTCAATGAGCAGTTCTTC. Translating it yields CASSLGQTPEFNEQFF.

This chain joins TRBV5-1 and TRBJ1-1; TRBD1 aligns across 8 bases. The trim removed 3 bases at V and 0 bases at J, leaving 10 bases unmatched. CDR1 is SGHRS, CDR2 YFSETQ, per germline. The CDR3 is made up of 17 amino acids. This chain's CDR3 is CASSSDWTGPMNTEAFF. The CDR3 coding sequence is TGCGCCAGCAGCTCAGATTGGACAGGGCCGATGAACACTGAAGCTTTCTTT.

This chain links TRBV5-1 with TRBJ1-6; D is uncertain. The length of the CDR3 is 15 residues. V gave up 6 bases and J gave up 0 bases, with 10 bases separating them. Per germline, CDR1 SGHRS and CDR2 YFSETQ. CDR3 sequence reads: CASKSSSSYNSPLHF. The CDR3 DNA is TGCGCCAGCAAGTCCTCCAGCTCCTATAATTCACCCCTCCACTTT. Full variable domain (remainder filled in from reference TRBV5-1 and TRBJ1-6): KAGVTQTPRYLIKTRGQQVTLSCSPISGHRSVSWYQQTPGQGLQFLFEYFSETQRNKGNFPGRFSGRQFSNSRSEMNVSTLELGDSALYLCASKSSSSYNSPLHFGNGTRLTVT.

The chain employs TRBV5-4 and TRBJ1-2; 7 bases match TRBD1. The CDR3 has 13 residues. V was pared by 0 bases and J by 8 bases, with 4 bases of the junction left unmatched. Germline V gene data show CDR1 as SGHNT and CDR2 as YYREEE (reference sequence). The CDR3 protein is CASSLGRQGGYTF. Written as DNA, the CDR3 is TGTGCCAGCAGCTTGGGGCGACAGGGAGGCTACACCTTC.

This chain links TRBV27 with TRBJ2-7; 12 bases agree with TRBD2. Germline V gene lookup returns CDR1 MNHEY and CDR2 SMNVEV (reference sequence). The CDR3 is made up of 14 amino acids. V shed 5 bases and J 6 bases; nucleotides not matched to a gene: 5. Here the CDR3 DNA reads TGTGCCAGCAGTCTTCTAGCGGGAGGGGGCGAGCAGTACTTC. Encoded protein: CASSLLAGGGEQYF.

V gene TRBV14 combines with J gene TRBJ2-7; 9 bases line up with TRBD1. CDR1 SGHDN and CDR2 FVKESK come from the germline V gene. With V trimmed by 4 bases and J by 10 bases, 17 bases remained unmatched. CDR3 length: 16 residues. DNA for the CDR3: TGTGCCAGCAGCCTACCCCCCGGGACAGGGAGTAGAGGACAGTACTTC. This translates into CASSLPPGTGSRGQYF. Based on the CDR3 plus reference TRBV14 and TRBJ2-7, the full variable domain is EAGVTQFPSHSVIEKGQTVTLRCDPISGHDNLYWYRRVMGKEIKFLLHFVKESKQDESGMPNNRFLAERTGGTYSTLKVQPAELEDSGVYFCASSLPPGTGSRGQYFGPGTRLTVT.